This T cell receptor (beta chain) was documented in a study of blood T cell repertoires in COVID-19. Across 20 to 25 US areas, participants ranged in age from roughly 18 to 95 years. In Cohort 3, a recovered donor had either two negative PCRs, clearance, or symptom resolution. Per the original data handling: Amplification of reference gene primers provided the estimated nucleated cell counts. Measured with immunoSEQ multiplex PCR; TCRdb has only the in-frame clones, and not every one. That table is the source of V, J and clone size, and D and trimming were worked out from the DNA. The sample has 250,000 to 350,000 clones, approximately 86% seen once. Trimming removed 0 bases from V and 5 bases from J; junction bases left unmatched: 6. CDR3 size: 15 residues. Germline CDR1 SEHNR, CDR2 FQNEAQ (reference sequence).

Sequencing was carried out using PBMCs or T cells enriched from blood (not recorded which). The origin of this receptor is a woman aged 18-29 years who had recovered from COVID-19. The V call is TRBV7-9, the J call TRBJ2-5; 7 nucleotides line up with TRBD1. This chain's CDR3 is CASSLAPRGGETQYF. CDR3 DNA: TGTGCCAGCAGCTTAGCCCCCAGAGGGGGCGAGACCCAGTACTTC.